The present T cell receptor (beta chain) was sequenced within a study of radiation and T cells in renal cell carcinoma. Study-level background: Nephrectomy followed 15 Gy stereotactic body radiation by 4 weeks. Study observations and caveats: Baseline intratumoral clonotype presence is unknown without pretreatment biopsies. Top tumor clonotypes rose in blood 2 weeks post-radiation, then contracted.

The repertoire was sequenced with immunoSEQ multiplex PCR; TCRdb's copy has only in-frame clones and lacks some. The sample contains approximately 120,000 clones, approximately 80% of which appear only once. The length of the CDR3 is 13 residues. CDR1 and CDR2 (germline): SNHLY, FYNNEI. Losses at the gene ends were 4 bases for V and 5 bases for J; bases not matched to a gene: 2. Only a few counts were recorded for this clone. What it binds is unknown. Time point given: baseline pretreatment blood. The treatment denotes: 15 Gy SBRT to primary tumor, nephrectomy 4 weeks later. The patient's renal cell carcinoma had clear cell pathology.

Sequencing used blood, obtained from a patient whose treatment included radiotherapy and nephrectomy. The sequence was collected from a woman aged 60-70 years with renal cell carcinoma. The rearrangement links TRBV2 to TRBJ1-1; the match to TRBD1 covers 9 bases. Written as DNA, the CDR3 is TGTGCCAGCAGTGGGGACAGGGAGACTGAAGCTTTCTTT. This encodes CASSGDRETEAFF.